The 31 T cell receptor beta chains given below trace back to one sample, sequenced in a study of shared clonotypes between healthy human individuals. Only in-frame clones appear in the TCRdb table, and some are missing; sequencing was by immunoSEQ multiplex PCR. The sample includes 1.5 million to 2.5 million clones, about 95% of them seen just once. The naive CD8 subset, CD45RO-negative cells positively selected for CCR7, excluded terminally differentiated effector memory CD45RA+ cells. Sequences were obtained from naive CD8+ T cells sorted from blood. These receptors were collected from a man aged 18 to 30 in good health.

The chain is built from TRBV19 and TRBJ1-1; TRBD1 is a possible D gene (6 bases). Germline lookup yields CDR1 LNHDA and CDR2 SQIVND (reference sequence). The length of the CDR3 is 14 residues. Trimming pared 5 bases from V and 1 base from J, leaving 11 bases between. CDR3 sequence: CASSLRTENTEAFF. In DNA form, the CDR3 reads TGTGCCAGTAGTCTTCGGACAGAGAACACTGAAGCTTTCTTT.

The chain uses TRBV4-3 and TRBJ2-2; perhaps TRBD2 as D (6 bases). The V gene's germline CDR1 is LGHNA and CDR2 YSLEER. V lost 1 base, J lost 4 bases, and 13 bases lay in between. The CDR3 extends over 16 amino acids. The CDR3 loop reads CASSQVTGVLTGELFF. DNA for the CDR3: TGCGCCAGCAGCCAAGTAACGGGAGTCCTCACCGGGGAGCTGTTTTTT.

V and J are TRBV7-6 and TRBJ2-7; D is unresolved. Germline-derived CDR1 and CDR2 are SGHVS and FNYEAQ. The length of the CDR3 is 15 residues. The V gene lost 2 bases and the J gene lost 2 bases, with 13 bases spanning the gap. The CDR3 DNA sequence: TGTGCCAGCAGCTTAAGAGAAGGGATGGCCTACGAGCAGTACTTC. Protein product: CASSLREGMAYEQYF.

This clone was detected once. This chain connects TRBV28 to TRBJ2-5, with D perhaps given as TRBD1 or TRBD2 (5 bases each). The CDR3 covers 17 residues. Germline loops: CDR1 MDHEN, CDR2 SYDVKM. The V end lost 5 bases, the J end lost 0 bases, and 19 bases lay between the germline ends. As DNA, the CDR3 is TGTGCCAGCAGTCTGGGCCGGGGCAGCCAGTACCAAGAGACCCAGTACTTC. Translating gives CASSLGRGSQYQETQYF. The full variable domain, with the rest looked up from reference TRBV28 and TRBJ2-5, is DVKVTQSSRYLVKRTGEKVFLECVQDMDHENMFWYRQDPGLGLRLIYFSYDVKMKEKGDIPEGYSVSREKKERFSLILESASTNQTSMYLCASSLGRGSQYQETQYFGPGTRLLVL.

The genes are TRBV15 and TRBJ1-5; D unresolved. The germline V and J ends were trimmed by 0 bases and 6 bases, with 6 bases remaining between them. The CDR3 spans 13 residues. The germline gives CDR1 LNHNV, CDR2 YYDKDF (reference sequence). The CDR3 spells CATSRELGQPQHF. CDR3 DNA sequence: TGTGCCACCAGCAGAGAATTGGGTCAGCCCCAGCATTTT.

The chain couples TRBV5-6 to TRBJ1-5; unclear D gene. Trimming left V 0 bases short and J 8 bases short, with 15 bases between. The CDR3 sequence is 15 residues long. Germline lookup yields CDR1 SGHDT and CDR2 YYEEEE. This CDR3 reads CASSLGLSDPEPQHF. In nucleotides, the CDR3 is TGTGCCAGCAGCTTGGGTCTCTCGGATCCGGAGCCCCAGCATTTT.

This chain joins TRBV4-3 and TRBJ1-2; the match to TRBD1 covers 9 bases. Germline values: CDR1 LGHNA, CDR2 YSLEER. This CDR3 has 16 residues. V dropped 0 bases and J dropped 8; count of bases not matched to a gene: 10. The CDR3 DNA is TGCGCCAGCAGCCAAGATCTCTCGGACAGGGGATTCGGCTACACCTTC. It specifies CASSQDLSDRGFGYTF.

The V and J genes are TRBV27 and TRBJ1-4; the match to TRBD1 covers 9 bases. This CDR3 has 14 residues. Germline V gene data show CDR1 as MNHEY and CDR2 as SMNVEV (reference sequence). J lost 5 bases, V lost 8 bases, and 6 bases had no gene match. CDR3 coding DNA: TGTGCCAGCGGAACCGGGACAGGGAATGAAAAACTGTTTTTT. This codes for CASGTGTGNEKLFF.

V usage is TRBV10-3 and J usage is TRBJ1-1; D is unclear. The germline gives CDR1 ENHRY, CDR2 SYGVKD. This CDR3 is built from 19 residues. V lost 0 bases, J lost 0 bases, and 20 bases lay in between. In DNA, the CDR3 is TGTGCCATCAGTGAGTCGATCGTGTTGTTAGCAACCATGAACACTGAAGCTTTCTTT. This sequence encodes CAISESIVLLATMNTEAFF.

This clone occurred once. Distinct nucleotide sequences in the sample also encode this CDR3. This chain links TRBV11-2 with TRBJ2-5; the D is unclear. Per the germline V gene, CDR1 is SGHAT and CDR2 is FQNNGV. The CDR3 has 12 amino acids. V shed 1 base and J shed 5 bases, with 5 bases lying between them. CDR3 sequence (DNA): TGTGCCAGCAGCTTAGGTGCGGAGACCCAGTACTTC. Translating gives CASSLGAETQYF.

The chain joins TRBV2 to TRBJ2-3; tentative D call: TRBD2 (5 bases). The CDR3 length is 14 residues. Looked up from germline, CDR1 is SNHLY and CDR2 is FYNNEI. Trimming left V 2 bases short and J 4 bases short, with 10 bases between. The DNA for the CDR3 is TGTGCCAGCAGTGAACGTGGGAGTCCAGATACGCAGTATTTT. Its protein is CASSERGSPDTQYF. Full variable domain (missing parts from reference TRBV2 and TRBJ2-3): EPEVTQTPSHQVTQMGQEVILRCVPISNHLYFYWYRQILGQKVEFLVSFYNNEISEKSEIFDDQFSVERPDGSNFTLKIRSTKLEDSAMYFCASSERGSPDTQYFGPGTRLTVL.

The chain is built from TRBV4-3 and TRBJ1-1, with D unclear. The CDR3 runs 16 residues. Trimming took 1 base from V and 0 from J, leaving 12 bases between them. The germline V gene has CDR1 LGHNA and CDR2 YSLEER. The CDR3 protein is CASSQGLEGLNTEAFF. The CDR3 DNA sequence: TGCGCCAGCAGCCAAGGGTTGGAGGGTCTGAACACTGAAGCTTTCTTT.

V and J are TRBV14 and TRBJ2-7; D is uncertain. The germline CDR1 and CDR2 sequences are SGHDN and FVKESK. Trimming cost V 4 bases and J 0 bases, with 13 bases left between them. The CDR3 runs 15 residues. The CDR3 here is CASSREMGTSYEQYF. CDR3 DNA sequence: TGTGCCAGCAGCCGGGAAATGGGCACCTCCTACGAGCAGTACTTC.

A word on this clone: Other DNA sequences within the sample encode an identical CDR3. The gene calls are TRBV7-3 and TRBJ2-3; possible D gene TRBD2, 5 bases. There are 14 residues in the CDR3. V lost 3 bases to trimming and J lost 0 bases, with 7 bases between them. The V gene's germline CDR1 is SGHTA and CDR2 FQGTGA. The CDR3 sequence: CASSFGGSTDTQYF. The CDR3 region has the DNA TGTGCCAGCAGCTTCGGCGGGAGCACAGATACGCAGTATTTT.

The rearrangement uses TRBV4-3 and TRBJ2-7; TRBD2 agrees at 10 bases. Germline trimming cut 0 bases from V and 3 bases from J; bases unmatched to any gene: 11. Germline V gene data show CDR1 as LGHNA and CDR2 as YSLEER. This CDR3 region has 18 residues. The CDR3 loop reads CASSQESSGSLAFYEQYF. For the CDR3, the DNA is TGCGCCAGCAGCCAAGAGTCTAGCGGGAGTTTAGCGTTCTACGAGCAGTACTTC.

The chain recombines TRBV11-2 with TRBJ2-7, with unresolved D. The V gene's germline CDR1 is SGHAT and CDR2 FQNNGV. The CDR3 contains 12 residues. With 1 base removed from V and 6 bases from J, the gap between germline ends came to 7 bases. The CDR3 nucleotides are TGTGCCAGCAGCTTAGGCACTTTCGAGCAGTACTTC. It encodes CASSLGTFEQYF.

Remarks on this clone: Within the sample, other DNA sequences also encode this same CDR3. The chain couples TRBV29-1 to TRBJ1-1; maybe TRBD1 (5 bases). Germline CDR1 and CDR2: SQVTM and ANQGSEA. Deletions cut 0 bases from V and 6 bases from J, with 8 bases between. This CDR3 contains 12 residues. CDR3: CSVEDLGPEAFF. DNA of the CDR3: TGCAGCGTTGAAGATTTGGGACCTGAAGCTTTCTTT. The complete variable domain, with remaining parts taken from reference TRBV29-1 and TRBJ1-1, reads SAVISQKPSRDICQRGTSLTIQCQVDSQVTMMFWYRQQPGQSLTLIATANQGSEATYESGFVIDKFPISRPNLTFSTLTVSNMSPEDSSIYLCSVEDLGPEAFFGQGTRLTVV.

The V call is TRBV5-4, the J call TRBJ2-5, with 9 positions matching TRBD1. CDR3 length: 15 residues. J lost 5 bases, V lost 1 base, and 6 bases had no gene match. Germline values: CDR1 SGHNT, CDR2 YYREEE (reference sequence). The chain's CDR3 is CASSLRGQGVETQYF. The DNA for the CDR3 is TGTGCCAGCAGCTTGAGGGGACAGGGTGTCGAGACCCAGTACTTC.

This chain connects TRBV7-2 to TRBJ1-5, with 8 positions matching TRBD1. The CDR3 spans 16 residues. From germline, CDR1 is SGHTA and CDR2 FQGNSA. With V trimmed by 7 bases and J by 5 bases, 13 bases remained unmatched. CDR3 bases: TGTGCCAGCATCATTAAGACAGGGGCACCCTATCAGCCCCAGCATTTT. Translation: CASIIKTGAPYQPQHF.

This sequence joins TRBV5-5 and TRBJ1-2; weak D call: TRBD1 (5 bases). Trimming stripped 3 bases from V and 8 bases from J, with 20 bases between. The germline V gene has CDR1 SGHKS and CDR2 YYEKEE (reference sequence). The CDR3 is made up of 15 amino acids. The CDR3 here is CASSSIGTVSGGYTF. As DNA, the CDR3 is TGTGCCAGCAGCTCGATCGGGACGGTCTCCGGGGGCTACACCTTC.

The chain uses TRBV5-4 and TRBJ2-3; 10 bases align to TRBD2. This CDR3 contains 16 residues. The V gene end was trimmed by 1 base and the J gene end by 1 base; junction bases not matched to a gene: 3. Germline-derived CDR1 and CDR2 are SGHNT and YYREEE (reference sequence). The chain's CDR3 is CASSLWLAGGTDTQYF. Written as DNA, the CDR3 is TGTGCCAGCAGCTTGTGGCTAGCGGGGGGCACAGATACGCAGTATTTT.

About this clone itself: This sample also contains other DNA sequences that code for the same CDR3. The rearrangement joins TRBV27 to TRBJ1-6, with D possibly being TRBD1 (5 bases). With 3 bases removed from V and 6 bases from J, the gap between germline ends came to 6 bases. The CDR3 has 13 residues. Per the germline V gene, CDR1 is MNHEY and CDR2 is SMNVEV (reference sequence). In nucleotides, the CDR3 is TGTGCCAGCAGTTTCGGGGGTAATTCACCCCTCCACTTT. Its translation is CASSFGGNSPLHF.

About this clone: Distinct nucleotide sequences in the sample also encode this CDR3. The rearrangement links TRBV27 to TRBJ2-1, with TRBD2 matching 7 bases. The J segment lost 3 bases and the V segment lost 4 bases, leaving 3 bases of the junction unmatched. The CDR3 sequence is 14 residues long. Germline CDR1 MNHEY, CDR2 SMNVEV (reference sequence). As DNA, the CDR3 is TGTGCCAGCAGTTCAGGGACTATCTACAATGAGCAGTTCTTC. Protein product: CASSSGTIYNEQFF.

The chain employs TRBV18 and TRBJ2-6; 12 positions match TRBD1. The germline CDR1 and CDR2 sequences are KGHSH and LQKENI. With V trimmed by 0 bases and J by 4 bases, 4 bases remained unmatched. CDR3 length: 18 amino acids. CDR3 DNA: TGTGCCAGCTCACCACCGGGACAGGGGGCGGAGGGGGCCAACGTCCTGACTTTC. Protein product: CASSPPGQGAEGANVLTF.

The V and J genes are TRBV15 and TRBJ1-2; D perhaps matches TRBD1 (6 bases). Trimming left V 7 bases short and J 8 bases short, with 20 bases between. The CDR3 extends over 14 amino acids. Per germline, CDR1 LNHNV and CDR2 YYDKDF (reference sequence). The CDR3 DNA sequence: TGTGCCACCAAAAGAGGGGGGACCCAAAGGGGCTACACCTTC. This translates into CATKRGGTQRGYTF.

The genes are TRBV5-6 and TRBJ2-5; D not certain. CDR3 size: 14 residues. The germline V and J ends were trimmed by 1 base and 1 base, with 8 bases remaining between them. Germline V gene lookup returns CDR1 SGHDT and CDR2 YYEEEE. The CDR3 DNA is TGTGCCAGCAGCTTGACGGAACGCCAAGAGACCCAGTACTTC. It translates to CASSLTERQETQYF.

This clone came up once. The chain recombines TRBV15 with TRBJ2-5, with TRBD2 as a possible D gene (6 bases). V was clipped by 3 bases and J by 1 base, with 9 bases between them. This CDR3 is built from 14 residues. Germline V CDR1 and CDR2: LNHNV, YYDKDF (reference sequence). The CDR3 coding sequence is TGTGCCACCAGCAGCGGGGGACTCCAAGAGACCCAGTACTTC. Protein: CATSSGGLQETQYF.

This chain uses TRBV4-1 with TRBJ2-3, with TRBD2 as a possible D gene (6 bases). Trimming removed 3 bases from V and 2 bases from J, with 12 bases in between. The CDR3 totals 15 residues. Germline V lookup: CDR1 MGHRA, CDR2 YSYEKL. CDR3 in amino acids: CASSHTSIYTDTQYF. The CDR3 region has the DNA TGCGCCAGCAGCCATACTAGCATTTACACAGATACGCAGTATTTT.

The rearrangement links TRBV15 to TRBJ1-2; 8 nucleotides align to TRBD1. The J segment lost 5 bases and the V segment lost 3 bases, leaving 8 bases of the junction unmatched. Germline values: CDR1 LNHNV, CDR2 YYDKDF (reference sequence). CDR3 size: 15 residues. The CDR3 nucleotides read TGTGCCACCAGCAGCTCCGGACAGGGAATATATGGCTACACCTTC. Residues: CATSSSGQGIYGYTF.

This clone was counted once. This chain uses TRBV11-2 with TRBJ2-7; D remains unclear. CDR1 and CDR2 (germline): SGHAT, FQNNGV. V lost 5 bases and J 5 bases, leaving 13 bases between the germline ends. This CDR3 spans 13 amino acids. CDR3 nucleotides: TGTGCCAGCAGCCCCCTTCCAGTCGACGAGCAGTACTTC. This encodes CASSPLPVDEQYF.

The chain joins TRBV6-6 to TRBJ1-2, with 7 bases aligning to TRBD1. The CDR3 consists of 14 residues. The trim removed 7 bases at V and 0 bases at J, leaving 5 bases unmatched. Germline V gives CDR1 MNHNY, CDR2 SVGAGI (reference sequence). CDR3 nucleotide sequence: TGTGCCAGCATCCCGGGACAGTCTAACTATGGCTACACCTTC. It yields the protein CASIPGQSNYGYTF.